The 29 T cell receptor beta chains listed next were all sequenced from one sample in a study of tumor and adjacent non-tumor tissue in lung cancer (dated by TCRdb to the late 2010s). Library method: multiplex PCR. The sequencer was an Illumina HiSeq 2500. TCRbeta libraries were built by three rounds of nested PCR using primers (Table S4), following protocols modified from ARM-PCR. Using fastp trimming at Q25 and MiXCR clonotype assembly, TCRdb reanalyzed the public sequencing data and kept in-frame beta chains. CDR3 protein duplicates are merged, each entry listing the most common genes and DNA. Recorded for this sample are some 100,000 distinct CDR3 sequences; 60% to 80% of them occurred a single time. The ten largest make up roughly 20% of the sample. RNA was isolated from bulk, unsorted tissue, and RNA quality was assessed with a NanoDrop ND-1000 and an Agilent 2100. Distant non-tumor tissue taken more than 3 cm from the tumor edge was used as the normal lung sample.

The specimen sequenced was distant non-tumor lung tissue. The receptors were gathered from a man younger than 45 with non-small cell lung cancer.

Points on this clonotype: This could be a read error, since a much larger clone is one nucleotide away. The chain uses TRBV20-1 and TRBJ1-2; 7 nucleotides match TRBD1. Germline CDR1 and CDR2: DFQATT and SNEGSKA (reference sequence). The CDR3 spans 12 residues. The CDR3 loop is CSAAGQNYGCTF. In DNA form, the CDR3 reads TGCAGTGCTGCGGGACAGAACTATGGCTGCACCTTC.

This clonotype turned up a few times. V is TRBV29-1 and J is TRBJ1-2, with TRBD1 as a possible D gene (5 bases). The CDR3 spans 13 residues. Germline-derived CDR1 and CDR2 are SQVTM and ANQGSEA. CDR3 region: CIEGSGMDYGYTF. CDR3 DNA: TGCATCGAGGGGTCGGGTATGGACTATGGCTACACCTTC.

Regarding this clonotype: A much larger clone differs from this one at a single base, so this may be a read error. The genes are TRBV5-6 and TRBJ2-3; a weak D match, TRBD2 (5 bases). This CDR3 contains 13 residues. Germline V CDR1 and CDR2: SGHDT, YYEEEE. The CDR3 region has the DNA TGTACCAGCAGCTTTAGCGGCACAGATACGCAGTATTTT. It is translated as CTSSFSGTDTQYF.

On this clonotype: It is likely a read error, because the conserved phenylalanine at the end of the CDR3 is missing. The gene calls are TRBV11-2 and TRBJ2-7; 7 nucleotides match TRBD2. V dropped 5 bases and J dropped 0; count of bases not matched to a gene: 4. This CDR3 is 14 amino acids long. Germline V gene data show CDR1 as SGHAT and CDR2 as FQNNGV. Here the CDR3 DNA reads TGTGCCAGCAGCCTGGGACTATCCTCCTACGAGCAGTACTAC. This encodes CASSLGLSSYEQYY.

The count of this clonotype is one. One junction end does not reproduce the germline sequence, and a read error may be involved. V gene TRBV20-1 combines with J gene TRBJ2-3; D might be TRBD2 (7 bases). The CDR3 extends over 17 amino acids. Germline-derived CDR1 and CDR2 are DFQATT and SNEGSKA (reference sequence). The CDR3 bases are TGCAGTGCTGTGGCGTCCAAAGGGGGGGGTAAAACAGAAACGCAGTACTTT. Translated, it gives CSAVASKGGGKTETQYF.

On this clonotype itself: The conserved final phenylalanine or tryptophan is absent from the CDR3, which likely points to a read error. The CDR3 DNA sequence: TGTGCCAGCAGTGTTCCAGCCTTTCAGCGGGTTGGGGAAGAGACCCAGTACCTC. Its protein product is CASSVPAFQRVGEETQYL. The chain couples TRBV6-2 or TRBV6-3 to TRBJ2-5; D is possibly TRBD2 (6 bases). Germline loops: CDR1 MNHEY, CDR2 SVGEGT. Trimming removed 5 bases from V and 3 bases from J, with 25 bases in between. The CDR3 has 18 residues.

To note about this clonotype: The conserved final phenylalanine or tryptophan is absent from the CDR3, which likely points to a read error. No DNA is shown, since the ends of the CDR3 on it are uncertain; the CDR3 is the one TCRdb lists. The chain combines TRBV5-4 with TRBJ2-7; TRBD2 is taken as the D call from the table, unchecked against the DNA. CDR1 and CDR2 from the germline V gene are SGHNT and YYREEE (reference sequence). The CDR3 totals 13 residues, both ends included. The CDR3 spells CDSRSPSSYEQYL.

Points on this clonotype: With a much larger clone just one base away, this may be a read error. The conserved closing phenylalanine or tryptophan is absent in this CDR3, likely reflecting a read error. This chain links TRBV12-3 or TRBV12-4 with TRBJ2-2; D remains ambiguous. There are 13 residues in the CDR3. With 5 bases removed from V and 6 bases from J, the gap between germline ends came to 10 bases. The CDR3 protein is CASSPHEAGELFS. The DNA of the CDR3 is TGTGCCAGCAGTCCGCATGAGGCCGGGGAGCTGTTTTCT.

A note on this clonotype: Since no conserved phenylalanine or tryptophan closes the CDR3, a read error is the likely cause. The V gene is TRBV6-1, the J gene TRBJ2-7; D is possibly TRBD1 (6 bases). CDR1 is MNHNS, CDR2 SASEGT, per germline. The CDR3 length is 15 residues. The CDR3 nucleotides read TGTGGTAGCACTCCGTATGGACAGATCGCGGACGAGCAGTACTTA. Amino acids: CGSTPYGQIADEQYL.

Worth noting for this clonotype: With a much larger clone just one base away, this may be a read error. The rearrangement joins TRBV12-3 or TRBV12-4 to TRBJ2-1, with no clear D. CDR3 length equals 13 residues. Trimming removed 6 bases from V and 6 bases from J, with 12 bases in between. In DNA form, the CDR3 reads TGTGCCAGCAGCTCCCTCACGGGCAATGAGCAGTTCTTC. It codes for CASSSLTGNEQFF.

This clonotype was recorded at least ten times. The chain employs TRBV20-1 and TRBJ2-4; D might be TRBD2 (5 bases). Looked up from germline, CDR1 is DFQATT and CDR2 is SNEGSKA (reference sequence). This CDR3 is built from 15 residues. Trimming took 0 bases from V and 3 from J, leaving 12 bases between them. The chain's CDR3 is CSAREAVAGKNIQYF. DNA of the CDR3: TGCAGTGCTAGAGAAGCGGTAGCTGGCAAAAACATTCAGTACTTC.

In regard to this clonotype: One base away lies a much larger clone, so this may be a sequencing read error. The chain links TRBV4-2 to TRBJ2-2, with 8 bases fitting TRBD2. The CDR3 has 16 residues. Germline V CDR1 and CDR2: LGHNA, YNFKEQ. The CDR3, as DNA: TGTGTCAGCAGCCCCCCGGGGGGGCCTGGCACCGGGGAGCTGTTTTTT. Residues: CVSSPPGGPGTGELFF.

With regard to this clonotype: Mismatch with germline at one junction end may stem from a read error. The rearrangement joins TRBV6-2 or TRBV6-3 to TRBJ1-2; D remains ambiguous. The CDR3 has 14 amino acids. Germline V gives CDR1 MNHEY, CDR2 SVGEGT. CDR3 sequence reads: CASTLLGRNYGYAF. The DNA for the CDR3 is TGTGCCAGCACCCTCTTAGGACGGAATTATGGCTACGCCTTC.

This chain joins TRBV20-1 and TRBJ2-7; D possibly matches TRBD1 or TRBD2 (6 bases each). The germline V gene has CDR1 DFQATT and CDR2 SNEGSKA (reference sequence). CDR3 length: 19 residues. V was cut by 3 bases and J by 0 bases, with 27 bases left in between. CDR3 nucleotide sequence: TGCAGTGCTAGTGGATTGATAACTGCGGGACAAAAGAGCTCCTACGAGCAGTACTTC. Translated: CSASGLITAGQKSSYEQYF.

About this clonotype itself: A read error may account for a junction end that differs from germline. The rearrangement uses TRBV11-2 and TRBJ2-7; no firm D call. The CDR3 runs 14 residues. Germline V gene sequence: CDR1 SGHAT, CDR2 FQNNGV. The CDR3 reads CAGSLRVSEYEQYF. For the CDR3, the DNA is TGTGCCGGCAGCCTCCGGGTCAGCGAGTACGAGCAGTACTTC.

J is TRBJ1-6 and V is TRBV11-2; 12 nucleotides line up with TRBD1. CDR1 SGHAT and CDR2 FQNNGV come from the germline V gene. The CDR3 length is 18 residues. With V trimmed by 7 bases and J by 5 bases, 12 bases remained unmatched. The CDR3 spells CASNPSPGTGGNNSPLHF. The CDR3 region has the DNA TGTGCCAGCAACCCAAGTCCCGGGACAGGGGGCAATAATTCACCCCTCCACTTT.

This clonotype was found once. The rearrangement uses TRBV12-3 or TRBV12-4 and TRBJ2-7, with no clear D. The germline V and J ends were trimmed by 0 bases and 4 bases, with 7 bases remaining between them. This CDR3 contains 13 residues. The CDR3 coding sequence is TGTGCCAGCAGTTTAGCCGATAGGTACGAGCAGTACTTC. It specifies CASSLADRYEQYF.

A remark on this clonotype: At one end the junction does not follow the germline gene, possibly because of a read error. The V and J genes are TRBV11-2 and TRBJ2-2; possible D gene TRBD1, 5 bases. From germline, CDR1 is SGHAT and CDR2 FQNNGV. This CDR3 comprises 15 residues. The CDR3 DNA reads as TGTGCCAGCAACTTAGAGGCAGGGCGTGTCGGGGAGCTGTTTTTT. Its translation is CASNLEAGRVGELFF.

On this clonotype itself: A read error may account for a junction end that differs from germline. V is TRBV5-1 and J is TRBJ2-1; 8 nucleotides agree with TRBD1. The CDR3 is made up of 15 amino acids. Germline CDR1 SGHRS, CDR2 YFSETQ. CDR3 bases: TGCGCCAGCAGCTTAGGACAGGGAGCCTACAATGTGCAGTTCTTC. Encoded protein: CASSLGQGAYNVQFF. The full variable domain, in which reference TRBV5-1 and TRBJ2-1 provide the parts outside the CDR3, is KAGVTQTPRYLIKTRGQQVTLSCSPISGHRSVSWYQQTPGQGLQFLFEYFSETQRNKGNFPGRFSGRQFSNSRSEMNVSTLELGDSALYLCASSLGQGAYNVQFFGPGTRLTVL.

This clonotype was seen more than once but under ten times. A much larger clonotype is one base distant, so this may be a read error. This chain links TRBV6-6 with TRBJ2-1, with 7 nucleotides matching TRBD1. V was pared by 0 bases and J by 8 bases, with 13 bases of the junction left unmatched. Germline assignment: CDR1 MNHNY and CDR2 SVGAGI (reference sequence). The CDR3 contains 17 residues. The CDR3 DNA reads TGTGCCAGCAGTTACTCCGCGACAGGGAATTTTTACTATGAGCAGTTCTTC. It codes for CASSYSATGNFYYEQFF.

Concerning this clonotype: Its ends do not fully match the called genes, so a read error is possible. The chain recombines TRBV5-6 with TRBJ2-1, with TRBD1 matching over 11 bases. The CDR3 is made up of 15 amino acids. Germline CDR1 and CDR2: SGHDT and YYEEEE. The CDR3 nucleotides are TGTGCCGGCAGCCCGGACAGGGGGCTTTACATTGAGCAGTTCTTC. It yields the protein CAGSPDRGLYIEQFF.

A remark on this clonotype: A single base separates this from a much larger clone, so it may be a read error. This chain links TRBV12-3 or TRBV12-4 with TRBJ2-3; D uncertain. The CDR3 is 11 amino acids. The CDR3 coding sequence is TGTGCCAGGAGTTTGGCAGGTACGCAGTATTTT. Amino acids: CARSLAGTQYF.

On this clonotype: One base away lies a much larger clone, so this may be a sequencing read error. V is TRBV11-2 and J is TRBJ2-1; possibly TRBD2 for D (6 bases). The CDR3 consists of 14 residues. CDR1 SGHAT and CDR2 FQNNGV come from the germline V gene. Between the trimmed V and J ends, which lost 5 bases and 6 bases, there was a span of 14 bases. The CDR3 DNA reads as TGTGCCAGCAGCCTGTTTAGCGGAATCAATGAGCAGTTCTTC. Translation gives CASSLFSGINEQFF.

On this clonotype itself: The conserved closing phenylalanine or tryptophan is absent in this CDR3, likely reflecting a read error. The chain couples TRBV6-2 or TRBV6-3 to TRBJ2-7; 7 bases fit TRBD2. This CDR3 is 16 amino acids long. Germline V lookup: CDR1 MNHEY, CDR2 SVGEGT. V gave up 8 bases and J gave up 1 base; unmatched junction bases: 14. The DNA for the CDR3 is TGTGCCAGCGAAACACCGGCGGGAGTACGTTCCTACGAGCAGTACCAC. Amino acids: CASETPAGVRSYEQYH.

Concerning this clonotype: Because the CDR3's place on the DNA is in doubt, the DNA is left out and the CDR3 is given as listed by TCRdb. V usage is TRBV11-2 and J usage is TRBJ2-2; the table's D call, TRBD1, was not checked against the DNA. Including both end residues, the CDR3 is 17 amino acids long. Germline values: CDR1 SGHAT, CDR2 FQNNGV. The CDR3 sequence is CASSLVGQGINTGSCFF.

This rearrangement joins TRBV11-2 to TRBJ1-6, with D perhaps matching TRBD1 (6 bases). V lost 5 bases, J lost 7 bases, and 9 bases lay in between. The germline gives CDR1 SGHAT, CDR2 FQNNGV. This CDR3 has 13 residues. CDR3 coding DNA: TGTGCCAGCAGCCTGGGACAAAATTCACCCCTCCACTTT. Translation: CASSLGQNSPLHF.

Worth noting for this clonotype: Just one base apart from a much larger clone, this may be a read error. The chain uses TRBV20-1 and TRBJ2-3; TRBD1 matches at 9 bases. The CDR3 loop spans 15 amino acids. Germline V gene sequence: CDR1 DFQATT, CDR2 SNEGSKA (reference sequence). With V trimmed by 1 base and J by 2 bases, 4 bases remained unmatched. CDR3 DNA sequence: TGCAGTGCTAGAGGACAGGGGGGCCTCACAGATACGCAGTATTTT. Its translation: CSARGQGGLTDTQYF.

This clonotype has a count of ten or more. The rearrangement links TRBV20-1 to TRBJ1-2; tentative D call: TRBD1 (5 bases). In germline, CDR1 is DFQATT, CDR2 SNEGSKA (reference sequence). V shed 0 bases and J shed 4 bases, with 15 bases lying between them. This CDR3 contains 15 residues. CDR3 in amino acids: CSARDRGAAPYGYTF. The CDR3 nucleotides read TGCAGTGCTAGAGATCGGGGCGCAGCACCCTATGGCTACACCTTC.

In regard to this clonotype: Compared with germline, one end of the junction differs, possibly owing to a read error. J is TRBJ2-3 and V is TRBV20-1; 10 bases agree with TRBD2. CDR3 length: 14 amino acids. Germline assignment: CDR1 DFQATT and CDR2 SNEGSKA (reference sequence). For the CDR3, the DNA is TGCAGCGCTTTAGCGGGAGGTAGCACAGGTACGCAGTATTTT. Translated, it gives CSALAGGSTGTQYF.